Listed here is a single T cell receptor (beta chain). Read data end 3 residues before the CDR3 end; the end is taken from the germline J gene. This specimen comes from a study of T cells in women clearing cervical HPV infection. Measured with immunoSEQ multiplex PCR; TCRdb has only the in-frame clones, and not every one. The sample table includes about 26,000 clones. The V gene lost 4 bases and the J gene lost 4 bases, with 10 bases spanning the gap. The CDR3 is 13 amino acids. CDR1 and CDR2 (germline): KGHSH, LQKENI. This TCR derives from a woman between 18 and 70 years old with a cervical HPV16 infection that either progressed to CIN3+ or cleared (not recorded which). The chain carries TRBV18 and TRBJ1-2; no clear D gene. The sequenced material came from blood buffy coat. The part of the CDR3 DNA that was read is TGTGCCAGCTCACGGACTGCAAGCTATGGC. Translation gives CASSRTASYG. The whole CDR3 reads CASSRTASYGYTF. Full variable domain (remainder filled in from reference TRBV18 and TRBJ1-2): NAGVMQNPRHLVRRRGQEARLRCSPMKGHSHVYWYRQLPEEGLKFMVYLQKENIIDESGMPKERFSAEFPKEGPSILRIQQVVRGDSAAYFCASSRTASYGYTFGSGTRLTVV.